The following is a T cell receptor beta chain sequence with its context. This sample stems from a study of technical replicates of blood from a few donors. Some clones are missing from TCRdb's copy, which holds only in-frame ones; the method was immunoSEQ multiplex PCR. Counted here are about 75,000 clones, 97% occurring once; the ten biggest clones make up almost 0.3%. The sample was T cells isolated from PBMCs. The source of this sequence is a human donor in good health.

The DNA for the CDR3 is TGTGCCAGCAGTGTGGGAAGCTGGACAGGGGTCCCTGAGCAGTTCTTC. It specifies CASSVGSWTGVPEQFF. The chain carries TRBV6-1 and TRBJ2-1, with 9 bases lining up with TRBD1. The CDR3 runs to 16 residues. CDR1 and CDR2 from the germline V gene are MNHNS and SASEGT. The trim removed 4 bases at V and 9 bases at J, leaving 13 bases unmatched.